The clone carrying this TCR beta chain was detected ten times or more. These data come from a study of low-dose radiotherapy and immunotherapy resistance in tumors. Turning to the study itself: While receiving nivolumab 240 mg every two weeks, patients also received ipilimumab 1 mg/kg every six weeks, both intravenously.

Time point specified: before trial treatment. Each donor was administered nivolumab, ipilimumab, aspirin, low-dose cyclophosphamide and low-dose radiotherapy. Per germline, CDR1 DFQATT and CDR2 SNEGSKA (reference sequence). V shed 3 bases and J shed 6 bases, with 21 bases lying between them. The CDR3 consists of 16 residues. Alpha and beta chains were covered, as first-strand cDNA relied on TRAV- and TRBV-specific primers. TCRs were amplified for roughly 22 PCR cycles with a constant-region primer and V-primer adapter. Via MiXCR, TCRdb re-called the reads, giving one row per CDR3 protein. The table shows tens of thousands of distinct CDR3 sequences, with more than 25% occurring only once.

The sequencing here drew on PBMCs, taken before treatment. The TCR sequence derives from a female donor with ovarian cancer. V gene TRBV20-1 combines with J gene TRBJ1-5, with D maybe TRBD1 (6 bases). CDR3 sequence: CSASSDPDRWAQPQHF. The DNA for the CDR3 is TGCAGTGCTAGTTCGGACCCTGACAGGTGGGCTCAGCCCCAGCATTTT.